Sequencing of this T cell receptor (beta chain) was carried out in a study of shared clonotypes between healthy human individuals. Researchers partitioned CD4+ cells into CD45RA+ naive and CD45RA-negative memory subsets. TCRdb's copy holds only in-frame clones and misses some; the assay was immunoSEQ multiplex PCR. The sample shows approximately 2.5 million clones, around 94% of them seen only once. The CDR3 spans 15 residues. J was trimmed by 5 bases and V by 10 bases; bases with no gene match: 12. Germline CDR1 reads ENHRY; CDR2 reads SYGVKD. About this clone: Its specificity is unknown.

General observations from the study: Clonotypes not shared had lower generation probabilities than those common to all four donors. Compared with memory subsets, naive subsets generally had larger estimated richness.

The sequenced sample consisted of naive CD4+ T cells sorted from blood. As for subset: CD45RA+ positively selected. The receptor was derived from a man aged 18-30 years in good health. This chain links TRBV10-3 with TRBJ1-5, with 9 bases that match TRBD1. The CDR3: CATRRGQGIDQPQHF. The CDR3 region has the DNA TGTGCCACCCGGAGGGGACAGGGAATAGATCAGCCCCAGCATTTT.